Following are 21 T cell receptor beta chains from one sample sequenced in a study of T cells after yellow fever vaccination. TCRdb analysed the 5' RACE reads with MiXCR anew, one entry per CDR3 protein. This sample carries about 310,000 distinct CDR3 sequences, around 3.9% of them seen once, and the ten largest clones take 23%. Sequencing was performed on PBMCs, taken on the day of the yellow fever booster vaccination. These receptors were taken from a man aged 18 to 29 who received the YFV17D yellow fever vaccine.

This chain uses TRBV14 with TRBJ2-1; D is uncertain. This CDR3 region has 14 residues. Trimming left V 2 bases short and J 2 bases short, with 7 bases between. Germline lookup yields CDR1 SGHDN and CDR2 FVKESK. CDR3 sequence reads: CASSQISPYNEQFF. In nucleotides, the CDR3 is TGTGCCAGCAGCCAAATTAGCCCCTACAATGAGCAGTTCTTC.

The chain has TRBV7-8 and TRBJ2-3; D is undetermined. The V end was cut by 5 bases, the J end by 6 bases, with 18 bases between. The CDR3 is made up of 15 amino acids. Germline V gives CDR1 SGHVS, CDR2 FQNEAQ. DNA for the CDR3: TGTGCCAGCAGCCCACGGCCCTCTCCCCCCGATACGCAGTATTTT. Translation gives CASSPRPSPPDTQYF.

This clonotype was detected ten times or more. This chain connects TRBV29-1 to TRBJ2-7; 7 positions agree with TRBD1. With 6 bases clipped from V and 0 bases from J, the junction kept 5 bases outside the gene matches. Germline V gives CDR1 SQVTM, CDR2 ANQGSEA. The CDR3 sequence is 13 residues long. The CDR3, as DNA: TGCAGCGTCGCCGGGACAGTCTCCTACGAGCAGTACTTC. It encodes CSVAGTVSYEQYF.

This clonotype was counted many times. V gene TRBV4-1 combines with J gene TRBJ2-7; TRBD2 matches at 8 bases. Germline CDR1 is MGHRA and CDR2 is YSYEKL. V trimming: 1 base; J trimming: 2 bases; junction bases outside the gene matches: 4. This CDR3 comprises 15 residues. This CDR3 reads CASSQGIAGTYEQYV. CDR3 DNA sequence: TGCGCCAGCAGCCAAGGAATAGCGGGGACCTACGAGCAGTACGTC.

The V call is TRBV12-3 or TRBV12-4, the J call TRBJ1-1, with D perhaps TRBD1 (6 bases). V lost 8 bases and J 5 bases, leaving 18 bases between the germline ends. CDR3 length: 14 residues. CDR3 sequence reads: CASSGGGGWTEAFF. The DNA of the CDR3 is TGTGCCAGCTCGGGCGGAGGGGGTTGGACTGAAGCTTTCTTT.

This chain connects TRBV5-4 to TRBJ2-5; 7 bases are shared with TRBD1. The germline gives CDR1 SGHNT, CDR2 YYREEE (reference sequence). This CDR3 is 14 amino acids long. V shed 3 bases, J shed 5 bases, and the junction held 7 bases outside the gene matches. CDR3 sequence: CASSSQGGAETQYF. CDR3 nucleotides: TGTGCCAGCAGCTCCCAAGGGGGCGCGGAGACCCAGTACTTC.

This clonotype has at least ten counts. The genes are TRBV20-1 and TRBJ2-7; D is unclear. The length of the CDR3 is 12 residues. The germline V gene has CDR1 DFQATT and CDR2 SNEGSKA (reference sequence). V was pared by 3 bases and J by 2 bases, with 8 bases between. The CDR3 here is CSASTGAYEQYF. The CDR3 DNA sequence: TGCAGTGCTAGCACCGGAGCCTACGAGCAGTACTTC.

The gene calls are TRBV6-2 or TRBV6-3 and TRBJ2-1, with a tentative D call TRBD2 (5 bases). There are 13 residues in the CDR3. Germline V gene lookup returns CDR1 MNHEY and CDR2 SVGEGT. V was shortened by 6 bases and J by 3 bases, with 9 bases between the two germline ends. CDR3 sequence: CASREAVYNEQFF. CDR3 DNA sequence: TGTGCCAGCAGGGAGGCGGTCTACAATGAGCAGTTCTTC.

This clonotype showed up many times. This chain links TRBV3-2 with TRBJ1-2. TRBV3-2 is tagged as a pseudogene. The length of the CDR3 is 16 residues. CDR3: CASSQEGKGCYYGYTF. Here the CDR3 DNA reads TGTGCCAGCAGCCAGGAGGGAAAAGGGTGCTACTATGGCTACACCTTC.

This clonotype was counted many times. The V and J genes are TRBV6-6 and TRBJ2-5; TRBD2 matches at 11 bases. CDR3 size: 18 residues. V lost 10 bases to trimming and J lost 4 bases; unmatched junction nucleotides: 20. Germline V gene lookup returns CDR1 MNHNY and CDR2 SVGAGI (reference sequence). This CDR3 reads CATLVPGLAVTSRETQYF. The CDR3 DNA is TGTGCCACCCTCGTACCGGGACTAGCGGTGACGAGTCGAGAGACCCAGTACTTC.

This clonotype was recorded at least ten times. The CDR3 sequence: CASRIESSYNEQFF. The CDR3 region has the DNA TGCGCCAGCAGGATCGAGAGCTCCTACAATGAGCAGTTCTTC. The chain links TRBV5-1 to TRBJ2-1; no reliable D call. Germline V CDR1 and CDR2: SGHRS, YFSETQ. This CDR3 is built from 14 residues. The V and J ends lost 5 bases and 0 bases respectively, with 9 bases between them.

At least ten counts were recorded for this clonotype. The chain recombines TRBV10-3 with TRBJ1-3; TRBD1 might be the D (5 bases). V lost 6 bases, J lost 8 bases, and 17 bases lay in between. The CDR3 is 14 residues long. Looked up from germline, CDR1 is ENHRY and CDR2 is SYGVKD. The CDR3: CAISQDEGTDTIYF. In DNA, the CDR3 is TGTGCCATCAGCCAGGACGAAGGGACTGACACCATATATTTT.

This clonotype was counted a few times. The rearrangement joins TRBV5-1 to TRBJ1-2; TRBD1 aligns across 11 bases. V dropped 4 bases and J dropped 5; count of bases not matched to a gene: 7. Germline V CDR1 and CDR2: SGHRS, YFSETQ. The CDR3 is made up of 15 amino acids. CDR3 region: CASSKGQGESYGYTF. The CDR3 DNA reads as TGCGCCAGCAGCAAGGGACAGGGGGAAAGTTATGGCTACACCTTC.

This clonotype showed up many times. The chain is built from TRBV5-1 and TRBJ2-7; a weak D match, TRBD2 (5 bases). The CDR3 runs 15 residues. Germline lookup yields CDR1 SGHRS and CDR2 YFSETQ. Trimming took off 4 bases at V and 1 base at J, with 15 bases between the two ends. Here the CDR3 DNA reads TGCGCCAGCAGCCCCGTAGGCCGAGGGTCCTACGAGCAGTACGTC. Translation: CASSPVGRGSYEQYV.

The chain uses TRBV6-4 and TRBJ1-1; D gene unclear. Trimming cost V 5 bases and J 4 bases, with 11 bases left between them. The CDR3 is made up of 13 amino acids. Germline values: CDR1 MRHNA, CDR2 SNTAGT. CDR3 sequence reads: CASSREEGTEAFF. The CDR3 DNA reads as TGTGCCAGCAGTAGGGAGGAAGGCACTGAAGCTTTCTTT.

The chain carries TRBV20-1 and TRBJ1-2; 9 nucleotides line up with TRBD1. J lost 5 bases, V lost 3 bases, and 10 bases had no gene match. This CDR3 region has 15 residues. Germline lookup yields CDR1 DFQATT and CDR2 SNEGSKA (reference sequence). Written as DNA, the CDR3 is TGCAGTGCTAGGGAGGCCGGGACAGGGAATTATGGCTACACCTTC. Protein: CSAREAGTGNYGYTF.

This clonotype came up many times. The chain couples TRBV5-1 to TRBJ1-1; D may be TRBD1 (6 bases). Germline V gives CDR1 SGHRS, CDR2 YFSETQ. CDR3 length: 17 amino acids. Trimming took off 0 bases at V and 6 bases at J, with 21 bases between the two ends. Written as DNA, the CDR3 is TGCGCCAGCAGCTTGGCCGGAACGGGTCATGGGGGCGCTGAAGCTTTCTTT. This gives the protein CASSLAGTGHGGAEAFF.

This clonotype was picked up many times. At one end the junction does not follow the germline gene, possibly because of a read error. CDR3 sequence (DNA): TGTGCCAGCTCACCGGACAGGGGCTCCTACAATGAGCAGTTCTTC. Encoded protein: CASSPDRGSYNEQFF. The chain joins TRBV4-3 to TRBJ2-1; 9 bases line up with TRBD1. This CDR3 region has 15 residues. CDR1 and CDR2 from the germline V gene are LGHNA and YSLEER.

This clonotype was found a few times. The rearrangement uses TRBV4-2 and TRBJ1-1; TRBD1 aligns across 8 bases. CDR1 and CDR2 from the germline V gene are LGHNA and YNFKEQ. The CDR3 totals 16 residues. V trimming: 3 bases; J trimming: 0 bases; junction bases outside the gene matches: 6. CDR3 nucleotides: TGTGCCAGCAGCCAGGGGACAGGACTTATGAACACTGAAGCTTTCTTT. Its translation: CASSQGTGLMNTEAFF.

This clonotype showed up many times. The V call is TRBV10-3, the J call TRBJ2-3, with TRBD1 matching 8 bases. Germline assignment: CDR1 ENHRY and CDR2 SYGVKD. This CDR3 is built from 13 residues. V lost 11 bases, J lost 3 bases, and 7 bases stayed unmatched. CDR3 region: CAHARGPTDTQYF. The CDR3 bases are TGTGCCCACGCCAGGGGGCCTACAGATACGCAGTATTTT.

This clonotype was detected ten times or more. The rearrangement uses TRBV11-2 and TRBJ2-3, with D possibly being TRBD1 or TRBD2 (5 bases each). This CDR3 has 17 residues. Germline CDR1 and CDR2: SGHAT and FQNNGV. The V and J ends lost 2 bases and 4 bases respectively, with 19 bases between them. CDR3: CASSLWTAGGKADTQYF. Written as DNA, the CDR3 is TGTGCCAGCAGCTTATGGACGGCTGGGGGTAAGGCAGATACGCAGTATTTT.